What follows describes a single T cell receptor beta chain. This entry is derived from a study of blood T cell repertoires in COVID-19. Overall study context: From the United States, Italy and Spain came samples of acute and convalescent COVID-19. In each case, the material was cDNA or gDNA derived from T cells, B-cell-depleted T cells, or PBMCs.

Generated by immunoSEQ multiplex PCR, the TCRdb table keeps only in-frame clones and is missing some. Here the sample spans 25,000 or so clones, 65% to 90% being singletons. The length of the CDR3 is 14 residues. The V and J ends lost 6 bases and 1 base, in that order; junction bases with no gene match: 5. Looked up from germline, CDR1 is MNHEY and CDR2 is SVGEGT. Input material: peripheral blood. The clonotype was recovered from a human donor with acute or convalescent COVID-19. The donor label of this sample is uncertain. The chain is built from TRBV6-2 or TRBV6-3 and TRBJ1-1, with 7 bases fitting TRBD1. CDR3 DNA sequence: TGTGCCAGCAGATACCCAGGGGGGAACACTGAAGCTTTCTTT. Translation: CASRYPGGNTEAFF.